These 15 T cell receptor beta chains came from one sample sequenced in a study of T cells after yellow fever vaccination. TCRdb reanalysed the 5' RACE reads using MiXCR and keeps one entry per CDR3 protein. The sample lists about 120,000 distinct CDR3 sequences; about 16% were seen once. This material consisted of CD8+ T cells sorted from PBMCs, taken 5 days after the yellow fever booster vaccination. These TCRs come from a man aged 18 to 30 who received the YFV17D yellow fever vaccine.

This clonotype was counted only a few times. This chain joins TRBV15 and TRBJ1-1; no definite D call. The CDR3 spans 14 residues. The V end was cut by 1 base, the J end by 2 bases, with 8 bases between. Germline CDR1 and CDR2: LNHNV and YYDKDF (reference sequence). The CDR3 region has the DNA TGTGCCACCAGCAGAGTTACCACCAACACTGAAGCTTTCTTT. Amino acids: CATSRVTTNTEAFF.

This clonotype was found many times. The chain carries TRBV29-1 and TRBJ2-2; D call uncertain. In germline, CDR1 is SQVTM, CDR2 ANQGSEA. V dropped 5 bases and J dropped 4 bases, with 8 bases sitting between them. The CDR3 covers 12 residues. In DNA, the CDR3 is TGCAGCGTTCGATGGGTCACCGGGGAGCTGTTTTTT. Amino acid sequence: CSVRWVTGELFF.

This chain connects TRBV5-4 to TRBJ1-1; a weak D match, TRBD1 (5 bases). V was cut by 3 bases and J by 7 bases, with 10 bases left in between. Germline V gene data show CDR1 as SGHNT and CDR2 as YYREEE (reference sequence). The CDR3 has 12 amino acids. The CDR3 region is CASSSTDIEAFF. The CDR3, as DNA: TGTGCCAGCAGCTCGACAGACATTGAAGCTTTCTTT.

This clonotype has just a few counts. The genes are TRBV21-1 and TRBJ2-1; the table gives TRBD1 as D, unverified against the DNA. TRBV21-1 is deemed a pseudogene. This CDR3 spans 18 amino acids. The CDR3, as DNA: TGTGCCAGCAGCAAAAATGGACAGGGTGTTATATCCTACAATGAGCAGTTCTTC. This codes for CASSKNGQGVISYNEQFF.

The chain joins TRBV4-3 to TRBJ2-5; 8 nucleotides agree with TRBD2. After removal of 4 bases from V and 0 bases from J, the junction contained 7 bases not matched to a gene. CDR3 size: 16 residues. Germline values: CDR1 LGHNA, CDR2 YSLEER. Written as DNA, the CDR3 is TGCGCCAGCAGCCTTCGGGAGGGCCTTAACCAAGAGACCCAGTACTTC. It encodes CASSLREGLNQETQYF.

This clonotype has more than one count but fewer than ten. The gene calls are TRBV6-1 and TRBJ2-1; D tentatively reads TRBD1 or TRBD2 (5 bases each). This CDR3 is 15 amino acids long. The germline gives CDR1 MNHNS, CDR2 SASEGT. The V end lost 7 bases, the J end lost 10 bases, and 23 bases lay between the germline ends. For the CDR3, the DNA is TGTGCCAGCATTCGTCTGGGGGTGGGGTATCACGAGCAGTTCTTC. It encodes CASIRLGVGYHEQFF.

This clonotype was seen a few times. The chain joins TRBV27 to TRBJ1-1; maybe TRBD1 (6 bases). Germline CDR1 is MNHEY and CDR2 is SMNVEV (reference sequence). V lost 3 bases and J lost 1, with 9 bases in between. This CDR3 has 14 amino acids. The CDR3: CASSLRGTNTEAFF. CDR3 DNA sequence: TGTGCCAGCAGTTTGAGGGGGACGAACACTGAAGCTTTCTTT.

This clonotype was observed at least ten times. The chain joins TRBV10-3 to TRBJ2-6, with no clear D. CDR1 is ENHRY and CDR2 is SYGVKD in the germline V gene. The ends were cut back, 4 bases at V and 0 bases at J, with 10 bases in the middle. The CDR3 covers 16 residues. CDR3 nucleotides: TGTGCCATCAGTGGTACCGCAGGCTCTGGGGCCAACGTCCTGACTTTC. Its translation is CAISGTAGSGANVLTF.

This clonotype was observed many times. This chain links TRBV30 with TRBJ2-1; no clear D gene. Looked up from germline, CDR1 is GTSNPN and CDR2 is SVGIG (reference sequence). V gave up 2 bases and J gave up 4 bases, with 9 bases separating them. The CDR3 sequence is 13 residues long. The CDR3 protein is CAWSHTNYNEQFF. For the CDR3, the DNA is TGTGCCTGGAGTCATACAAATTACAATGAGCAGTTCTTC.

The chain combines TRBV7-9 with TRBJ2-4; tentative D call: TRBD2 (6 bases). From germline, CDR1 is SEHNR and CDR2 FQNEAQ (reference sequence). The V end was cut by 5 bases, the J end by 5 bases, with 16 bases between. The CDR3 has 15 residues. DNA for the CDR3: TGTGCCAGCAGCGGGATTAGCGGATCACAAAACATTCAGTACTTC. Translation gives CASSGISGSQNIQYF.

The table lists this clonotype with a few counts. V usage is TRBV9 and J usage is TRBJ2-1, with D possibly being TRBD2 (6 bases). CDR1 and CDR2 (germline): SGDLS, YYNGEE. CDR3 length: 15 residues. Trimming took off 4 bases at V and 6 bases at J, with 17 bases between the two ends. CDR3 DNA: TGTGCCAGCAGCTCACCGCGGGGTTCTGGCAATGAGCAGTTCTTC. This sequence encodes CASSSPRGSGNEQFF.

The V and J genes are TRBV4-1 and TRBJ2-2, with TRBD1 identical over 8 bases. The CDR3 extends over 18 amino acids. Trimming took 3 bases from V and 4 from J; bases not matched to a gene: 13. CDR1 is MGHRA and CDR2 is YSYEKL in the germline V gene. The CDR3 sequence: CASSQPRDAGGPTGELFF. The CDR3 nucleotides are TGCGCCAGCAGCCAGCCTAGAGACGCAGGGGGCCCCACCGGGGAGCTGTTTTTT.

The chain recombines TRBV12-3 or TRBV12-4 with TRBJ1-1; D unresolved. Trimming took off 6 bases at V and 8 bases at J, with 16 bases between the two ends. The CDR3 is 13 amino acids. The CDR3 region is CASRYQSNGEAFF. Written as DNA, the CDR3 is TGTGCCAGCAGATACCAATCCAACGGGGAAGCTTTCTTT.

The DNA of the CDR3 is TGTGCCAGCGCCACCGGGACAGGGAGGAATCAGCCCCAGCATTTT. Translated: CASATGTGRNQPQHF. V gene TRBV12-3 or TRBV12-4 combines with J gene TRBJ1-5, with TRBD1 identical over 9 bases. The ends lost 8 bases at V and 4 bases at J; junction bases unmatched: 9. The CDR3 extends over 15 amino acids.

V is TRBV7-2 and J is TRBJ2-2, with 12 bases that match TRBD2. Germline CDR1 SGHTA, CDR2 FQGNSA. The CDR3 is made up of 18 amino acids. V shed 5 bases, J shed 0 bases, and the junction held 7 bases outside the gene matches. As DNA, the CDR3 is TGTGCCAGCAGCGAAGGACTAGCGGGGCCTCCGAACACCGGGGAGCTGTTTTTT. Its protein product is CASSEGLAGPPNTGELFF.